One and the same sample provided the 27 T cell receptor beta chains below, sequenced in a study of T cell repertoires in cytomegalovirus infection. TCRdb passed the reads through MiXCR, listing each CDR3 protein once. Of about 830,000 distinct CDR3 sequences in the sample, about 30% were seen once. These TCRs are of unknown antigen specificity. The specimen comprised cultured CD8+ T cells from PBMCs, sampled from culture after CMV antigen stimulation. The receptors derive from a human donor in good health (CMV status not recorded). Some clones in this sample may be carry-over from other donors' samples.

CDR3 sequence: CASSPRVRPTTDTQYF. The DNA for the CDR3 is TGTGCCAGCAGCCCCCGTGTGAGGCCCACCACAGATACGCAGTATTTT. The V call is TRBV11-2, the J call TRBJ2-3, with D hard to call. CDR1 and CDR2 (germline): SGHAT, FQNNGV. The V gene lost 5 bases and the J gene lost 2 bases, with 17 bases spanning the gap. This CDR3 has 16 residues.

The chain links TRBV24-1 to TRBJ1-2, with 9 positions matching TRBD1. The germline V gene has CDR1 KGHDR and CDR2 SFDVKD. The J segment lost 0 bases and the V segment lost 4 bases, leaving 5 bases of the junction unmatched. This CDR3 spans 16 amino acids. CDR3 sequence reads: CATSDPGQGPNYGYTF. The CDR3 DNA is TGTGCCACCAGTGACCCGGGACAGGGCCCTAACTATGGCTACACCTTC.

With respect to this clonotype: A much larger clonotype is one base distant, so this may be a read error. The genes are TRBV12-3 or TRBV12-4 and TRBJ2-5; TRBD2 matches 8 bases. The CDR3 runs to 17 residues. Unmatched junction bases numbered 13, after V lost 5 bases and J lost 2 bases. This CDR3 is CASSPLGLVGGQETQYF. In DNA, the CDR3 is TGTGCCAGCAGTCCATTGGGACTAGTGGGGGGTCAAGAGACCCAGTACTTC.

The rearrangement links TRBV27 to TRBJ1-1; weak D call: TRBD1 (6 bases). The ends were cut back, 2 bases at V and 0 bases at J, with 10 bases in the middle. This CDR3 spans 15 amino acids. CDR1 is MNHEY and CDR2 is SMNVEV in the germline V gene (reference sequence). This CDR3 reads CASSLTRGLNTEAFF. As DNA, the CDR3 is TGTGCCAGCAGTTTAACCAGGGGCCTGAACACTGAAGCTTTCTTT.

The chain carries TRBV11-2 and TRBJ2-7; 13 nucleotides agree with TRBD2. Trimming cost V 0 bases and J 7 bases; bases outside gene matches: 6. The CDR3 extends over 16 amino acids. Per the germline V gene, CDR1 is SGHAT and CDR2 is FQNNGV. The CDR3 DNA is TGTGCCAGCAGCTTAGATACTAGCGGGGGGGCATTTGAGCAGTACGTC. Protein product: CASSLDTSGGAFEQYV.

This clonotype was detected a few times. Written as DNA, the CDR3 is TGTGCCACCAGCAGAGTTGGCGGGGGGCCTCGCACAGATACGCAGTATTTT. Translating gives CATSRVGGGPRTDTQYF. This chain uses TRBV15 with TRBJ2-3; 8 nucleotides line up with TRBD2. The length of the CDR3 is 17 residues. V trimming: 1 base; J trimming: 1 base; junction bases outside the gene matches: 7. Looked up from germline, CDR1 is LNHNV and CDR2 is YYDKDF (reference sequence). The full variable domain, completed using reference TRBV15 and TRBJ2-3, is DAMVIQNPRYQVTQFGKPVTLSCSQTLNHNVMYWYQQKSSQAPKLLFHYYDKDFNNEADTPDNFQSRRPNTSFCFLDIRSPGLGDTAMYLCATSRVGGGPRTDTQYFGPGTRLTVL.

This clonotype showed up just a few times. This chain connects TRBV4-1 to TRBJ2-1; 11 bases align to TRBD1. V shed 6 bases and J 2 bases; nucleotides not matched to a gene: 6. Germline-derived CDR1 and CDR2 are MGHRA and YSYEKL. The CDR3 extends over 16 amino acids. The CDR3 protein is CASSDEGQGAYNEQFF. CDR3 bases: TGCGCCAGCAGTGACGAGGGACAGGGGGCCTACAATGAGCAGTTCTTC.

This clonotype showed up just a few times. J is TRBJ1-2 and V is TRBV11-2, with 7 bases aligning to TRBD1. Germline CDR1 SGHAT, CDR2 FQNNGV. This CDR3 region has 13 residues. V lost 4 bases to trimming and J lost 7 bases; unmatched junction nucleotides: 6. DNA of the CDR3: TGTGCCAGCAGCTCTGACAGGGCGGGTGGCTACACCTTC. Amino acid sequence: CASSSDRAGGYTF.

This clonotype showed up just once. A read error may produce the germline difference seen at one junction end. The V and J genes are TRBV12-3 or TRBV12-4 and TRBJ2-1, with 9 bases identical to TRBD2. This CDR3 is 19 amino acids long. The CDR3 nucleotides are TGTACCAGCAGTGGCGAAACTCTAGCGGGGTCGAGCTCCTACAATGAGCAGTTCTTC. This codes for CTSSGETLAGSSSYNEQFF.

The chain uses TRBV27 and TRBJ1-1; D is unresolved. The ends were cut back, 6 bases at V and 4 bases at J, with 15 bases in the middle. Germline V CDR1 and CDR2: MNHEY, SMNVEV (reference sequence). The CDR3 totals 14 residues. CDR3 region: CASSPGALLTEAFF. CDR3 DNA: TGTGCCAGCAGCCCCGGAGCACTACTCACTGAAGCTTTCTTT.

The chain uses TRBV11-3 and TRBJ2-7; D remains ambiguous. Germline V lookup: CDR1 SGHNT, CDR2 YENEEA. This CDR3 has 14 amino acids. Trimming took 5 bases from V and 3 from J, leaving 14 bases between them. In DNA, the CDR3 is TGTGCCAGCAGCCCGGAAGGTTCCATCTACGAGCAGTACTTC. It encodes CASSPEGSIYEQYF.

The genes are TRBV6-1 and TRBJ1-5, with TRBD1 as a possible D gene (6 bases). The CDR3 consists of 16 residues. V lost 5 bases to trimming and J lost 2 bases, with 16 bases between them. The germline V gene has CDR1 MNHNS and CDR2 SASEGT. CDR3 loop: CASSSRVGGGNQPQHF. Here the CDR3 DNA reads TGTGCCAGCAGTAGCAGGGTAGGGGGGGGCAATCAGCCCCAGCATTTT.

J is TRBJ2-3 and V is TRBV6-8; 7 nucleotides line up with TRBD1. Germline trimming cut 6 bases from V and 11 bases from J; bases unmatched to any gene: 14. Germline V gene data show CDR1 as MNHGY and CDR2 as SAAAGT. The CDR3 is made up of 14 amino acids. The CDR3 coding sequence is TGTGCCAGCAGCCCAGGGGGTAGTACAGATTTGCAGTATTTT. Protein sequence: CASSPGGSTDLQYF.

This clonotype was recorded many times. The chain has TRBV11-2 and TRBJ2-2; D is uncertain. This CDR3 comprises 14 residues. Germline-derived CDR1 and CDR2 are SGHAT and FQNNGV. With 5 bases removed from V and 1 base from J, the gap between germline ends came to 8 bases. The CDR3 sequence: CASSMFRNTGELFF. CDR3 nucleotide sequence: TGTGCCAGCAGCATGTTTCGGAACACCGGGGAGCTGTTTTTT.

The chain uses TRBV7-2 and TRBJ2-5, with D unresolved. The germline CDR1 and CDR2 sequences are SGHTA and FQGNSA. V was clipped by 3 bases and J by 5 bases, with 7 bases between them. The CDR3 contains 12 residues. CDR3 sequence (DNA): TGTGCCAGCAGCTTGGGATTTGAGACCCAGTACTTC. Encoded protein: CASSLGFETQYF.

The chain employs TRBV19 and TRBJ1-2; D is ambiguous. CDR1 is LNHDA and CDR2 is SQIVND in the germline V gene (reference sequence). Trimming shortened V by 0 bases and J by 4 bases, and 9 bases separated the two germline ends. The CDR3 runs 14 residues. CDR3 coding DNA: TGTGCCAGTAGTATAGATGGCACGAGCTATGGCTACACCTTC. Translated: CASSIDGTSYGYTF.

The sample holds a few counts of this clonotype. The rearrangement uses TRBV7-6 and TRBJ2-7, with D uncertain. There are 14 residues in the CDR3. V lost 5 bases and J lost 2, with 13 bases in between. CDR1 is SGHVS, CDR2 FNYEAQ, per germline. The CDR3 sequence: CASSPGPGPYEQYV. The CDR3 nucleotides are TGTGCCAGCAGCCCCGGACCTGGCCCCTACGAGCAGTACGTC.

The V gene is TRBV4-1, the J gene TRBJ1-3, with a possible D match to TRBD1 (6 bases). V was trimmed by 0 bases and J by 4 bases, leaving 16 bases between them. The CDR3 is 17 amino acids. Per the germline V gene, CDR1 is MGHRA and CDR2 is YSYEKL. DNA of the CDR3: TGCGCCAGCAGCCAAGATGTGTCGTCGGGGGCGGGAAACACCATATATTTT. Translated: CASSQDVSSGAGNTIYF.

This CDR3 reads CASSSGLAGLFQETQYF. The CDR3 DNA follows: TGTGCCAGCAGTTCCGGACTAGCGGGTCTGTTCCAAGAGACCCAGTACTTC. This sequence joins TRBV6-6 and TRBJ2-5; TRBD2 aligns across 11 bases. The CDR3 is made up of 17 amino acids. Germline-derived CDR1 and CDR2 are MNHNY and SVGAGI (reference sequence). V lost 4 bases, J lost 1 base, and 8 bases stayed unmatched.

V usage is TRBV5-5 and J usage is TRBJ1-1, with D possibly TRBD1 on 5 matching bases. Trimming shortened V by 4 bases and J by 11 bases, and 15 bases separated the two germline ends. Germline V gives CDR1 SGHKS, CDR2 YYEKEE (reference sequence). The CDR3 covers 12 residues. DNA of the CDR3: TGTGCCAGCAGCGCCCCGGGGGAAGCGGCTTTCTTT. Encoded protein: CASSAPGEAAFF.

The chain has TRBV6-4 and TRBJ2-7; D ambiguous. The CDR3 contains 19 residues. Germline CDR1 is MRHNA and CDR2 is SNTAGT. This CDR3 is CASSVPFPPAGPSSYEQCV. CDR3 nucleotide sequence: TGTGCCAGCAGTGTCCCCTTCCCCCCGGCAGGCCCCAGCTCCTACGAGCAGTGCGTC.

The chain employs TRBV7-8 and TRBJ1-1, with D unresolved. Germline V lookup: CDR1 SGHVS, CDR2 FQNEAQ. The length of the CDR3 is 15 residues. With 5 bases removed from V and 6 bases from J, the gap between germline ends came to 19 bases. In DNA, the CDR3 is TGTGCCAGCAGCCACCAAGTCGGGTGGGGTTCTGAAGCTTTCTTT. This codes for CASSHQVGWGSEAFF.

V and J are TRBV6-6 and TRBJ1-1; possible D gene TRBD1, 5 bases. V lost 2 bases and J 6 bases, leaving 13 bases between the germline ends. In germline, CDR1 is MNHNY, CDR2 SVGAGI (reference sequence). The CDR3 totals 14 residues. The CDR3 region is CASSYGEGWSEAFF. In nucleotides, the CDR3 is TGTGCCAGCAGTTACGGGGAGGGGTGGTCTGAAGCTTTCTTT.

The gene calls are TRBV12-3 or TRBV12-4 and TRBJ2-1; D gene unclear. V shed 4 bases and J shed 0 bases, with 10 bases lying between them. The CDR3 is 15 residues long. The CDR3 sequence is CASSYTPGSYNEQFF. The CDR3 DNA reads TGTGCCAGCAGTTACACACCGGGCTCCTACAATGAGCAGTTCTTC.

This clonotype was detected only a few times. The V gene is TRBV10-3, the J gene TRBJ2-7; D uncertain. The CDR3 runs 11 residues. Germline CDR1 is ENHRY and CDR2 is SYGVKD. The ends were cut back, 3 bases at V and 4 bases at J, with 4 bases in the middle. The chain's CDR3 is CAISEGYEQYF. CDR3 nucleotide sequence: TGTGCCATCAGTGAAGGGTACGAGCAGTACTTC.

This clonotype was detected a few times. V is TRBV5-6 and J is TRBJ1-1; the D is unclear. V shed 1 base and J shed 6 bases, with 7 bases lying between them. Germline values: CDR1 SGHDT, CDR2 YYEEEE. CDR3 length: 12 residues. The CDR3 DNA reads as TGTGCCAGCAGCTTGATGAGCTCTGAAGCTTTCTTT. Translation: CASSLMSSEAFF. The full variable domain, its missing parts supplied by reference TRBV5-6 and TRBJ1-1, is DAGVTQSPTHLIKTRGQQVTLRCSPKSGHDTVSWYQQALGQGPQFIFQYYEEEERQRGNFPDRFSGHQFPNYSSELNVNALLLGDSALYLCASSLMSSEAFFGQGTRLTVV.

The chain links TRBV27 to TRBJ2-7; a weak D match, TRBD1 (6 bases). V gave up 4 bases and J gave up 3 bases, with 13 bases separating them. This CDR3 region has 14 residues. CDR1 and CDR2 from the germline V gene are MNHEY and SMNVEV (reference sequence). CDR3 nucleotide sequence: TGTGCCAGCAGTTGGACAGCTACAGACTACGAGCAGTACTTC. It specifies CASSWTATDYEQYF.